This T cell receptor beta chain was obtained from a study of T cell clones after liver transplantation. Comment on this clone: Its antigen remains unknown.

Study-wide results and caveats: Conclusions were preliminary, with small, heterogeneous patient groups. Low donor cell numbers restricted donor-reactive repertoire measurement in two subjects.

Data came from immunoSEQ multiplex PCR; TCRdb stores just in-frame clones and leaves some out. The sample yields about 99,000 clones, roughly four fifths seen once. The source of this sequence is a human donor who received a liver transplant. Material: CD4+ T cells from blood, obtained before liver transplant.

CDR3: CASSEYRADEQFF. The CDR3 DNA sequence: TGTGCCAGCAGTGAGTACAGGGCCGATGAGCAGTTCTTC. The rearrangement joins TRBV6-1 to TRBJ2-1; D is perhaps TRBD1 (6 bases). The CDR3 contains 13 residues. Germline values: CDR1 MNHNS, CDR2 SASEGT. Trimming removed 3 bases from V and 8 bases from J, with 11 bases in between.